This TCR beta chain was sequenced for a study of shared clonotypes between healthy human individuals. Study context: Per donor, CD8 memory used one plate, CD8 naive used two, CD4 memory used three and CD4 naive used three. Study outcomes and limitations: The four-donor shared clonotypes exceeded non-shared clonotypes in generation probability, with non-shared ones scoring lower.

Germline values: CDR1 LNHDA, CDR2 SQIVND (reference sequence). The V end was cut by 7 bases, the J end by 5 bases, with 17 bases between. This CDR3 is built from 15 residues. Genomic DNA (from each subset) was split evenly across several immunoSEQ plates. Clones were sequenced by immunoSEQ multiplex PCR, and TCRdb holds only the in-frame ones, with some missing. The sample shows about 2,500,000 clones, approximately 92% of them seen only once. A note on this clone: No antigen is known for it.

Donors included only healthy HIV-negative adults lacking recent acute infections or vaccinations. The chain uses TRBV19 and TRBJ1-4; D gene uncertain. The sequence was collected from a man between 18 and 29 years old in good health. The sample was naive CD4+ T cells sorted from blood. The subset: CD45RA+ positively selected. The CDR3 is CASNSRRDTNEKLFF. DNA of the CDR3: TGTGCCAGTAATTCCCGGAGAGACACAAATGAAAAACTGTTTTTT.